This T cell receptor beta chain was sequenced for a study of blood T cell repertoires in COVID-19. Overall study context: T cells, B-cell-depleted T cells, or PBMCs provided the cDNA or gDNA that served as material.

The CDR3 runs 13 residues. Losses at the gene ends were 9 bases for V and 5 bases for J; bases not matched to a gene: 5. Authors' data handling: Amplification from reference gene primers served as the basis for estimated nucleated cell counts. The data were produced by immunoSEQ multiplex PCR, yet TCRdb's version contains in-frame clones alone and is incomplete. V and J calls and clone size follow that table, whereas D and trimming were derived from the DNA. The sample holds 60,000 to 70,000 clones; about 86% are singletons and the top ten take roughly 4.5%. The V gene is TRBV12-3 or TRBV12-4, the J gene TRBJ2-2; 8 bases align to TRBD1. The TCR sequence derives from a woman aged 55-69 years with acute or convalescent COVID-19. Sequencing was carried out using peripheral blood. The CDR3 protein is CASRTGRTGELFF. The CDR3 nucleotides read TGTGCCAGTCGGACAGGGAGAACCGGGGAGCTGTTTTTT.